A selection of T cell receptor beta chains follows, all from one sample in a study of T cell repertoires in cytomegalovirus infection. Their recognized antigens are unknown. MiXCR was run by TCRdb on the reads, yielding one entry per CDR3 protein. The table lists 600,000 to 700,000 distinct CDR3 sequences, about 30% of them singletons, with about 20% in the top ten. The sample consisted of cultured PBMCs, taken from culture after CMV antigen stimulation. The origin of the receptors is a human donor in good health (CMV status not recorded). Some clones in this sample may be carry-over from other donors' samples. The CDR3 runs from the conserved cysteine through the conserved F or W. The D gene is left open where the match is weak. Size tells how often a clone was seen (once, few, many) or the class of an expanded clone, and some rows leave it out.

>-|TRBJ2-1|15|-|TRBV18
TGTGCCAGCTCACCGGACGGATTCGGGTACAATGAGCAGTTCTTC
CASSPDGFGYNEQFF
>-|TRBJ1-4|14|-|TRBV7-9
TGTGCCAGCAGCCAGGACTCCACGAATGAAAAACTGTTTTTT
CASSQDSTNEKLFF
>-|TRBJ1-2|13|-|TRBV2
TGTGCCAGCAGTTCGGGAGAACGGCGTGGCTACACCTTC
CASSSGERRGYTF
>-|TRBJ2-3|13|many|TRBV7-2
TGTGCCAGCAGCTCGAGGCTCACAGATACGCAGTATTTT
CASSSRLTDTQYF
>-|TRBJ2-3|15|-|TRBV11-2
TGTGCCAGCAGCTTAGGCGCCCGATACACAGATACGCAGTATTTT
CASSLGARYTDTQYF
>TRBD2|TRBJ2-3|15|-|TRBV9
TGTGCCAGCAGCGTATCTAGCGGGAGGGAAGATACGCAGTATTTT
CASSVSSGREDTQYF
>-|TRBJ1-1|15|-|TRBV6-6
TGTGCCAGCAGTTACTCGAATAGGGGGGACACTGAAGCTTTCTTT
CASSYSNRGDTEAFF
>-|TRBJ1-5|12|-|TRBV23-1
TGCGCCAGCACCCGACCCGATCAGCCCCAGCATTTT
CASTRPDQPQHF
>TRBD1|TRBJ2-7|15|-|TRBV11-2
TGTGCCAGCAGCTCCCGACAGGGTTCTACGTACGAGCAGTACTTC
CASSSRQGSTYEQYF
>TRBD2|TRBJ2-3|15|many|TRBV7-9
TGTGCCAGCAGCCCTAGCGGGGGGTACACAGATACGCAGTATTTT
CASSPSGGYTDTQYF
>-|TRBJ2-2|18|few|TRBV5-6
TGTGCCAGCAGCTTGGTTGAGCTGGGCAGAACGAACACCGGGGAGCTGTTTTTT
CASSLVELGRTNTGELFF
>TRBD1|TRBJ1-2|13|-|TRBV6-5
TGTGCCAGCAGTTATTTCACAGGGGACGGCTACACCTTC
CASSYFTGDGYTF
>-|TRBJ2-4|19|many|TRBV7-9
TGTGCCAGCAGCCCCTCCGTAAGGCGGTCGGCGCTAGCCAAAAACATTCAGTACTTC
CASSPSVRRSALAKNIQYF
>-|TRBJ1-2|13|many|TRBV28
TGTGCCAGCAGTTTACCGGGACCCTATGGCTACACCTTC
CASSLPGPYGYTF
>-|TRBJ1-1|12|few|TRBV7-9
TGTGCCAGCAGCACTGAAGACACTGAAGCTTTCTTT
CASSTEDTEAFF
>-|TRBJ2-5|14|few|TRBV28
TGTGCCAGCATGTCGCCCCACCTCCAAGAGACCCAGTACTTC
CASMSPHLQETQYF